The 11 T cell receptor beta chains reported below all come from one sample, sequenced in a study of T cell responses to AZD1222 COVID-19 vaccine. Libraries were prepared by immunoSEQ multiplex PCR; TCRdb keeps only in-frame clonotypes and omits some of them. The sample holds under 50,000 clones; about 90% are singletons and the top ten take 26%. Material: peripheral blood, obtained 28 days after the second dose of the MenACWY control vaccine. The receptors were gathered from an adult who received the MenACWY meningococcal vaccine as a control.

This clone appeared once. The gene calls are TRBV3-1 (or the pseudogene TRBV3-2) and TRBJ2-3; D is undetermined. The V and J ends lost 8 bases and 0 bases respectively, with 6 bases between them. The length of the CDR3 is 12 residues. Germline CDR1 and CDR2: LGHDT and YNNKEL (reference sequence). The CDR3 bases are TGTGCCAGCGGGGTTAGCACAGATACGCAGTATTTT. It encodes CASGVSTDTQYF.

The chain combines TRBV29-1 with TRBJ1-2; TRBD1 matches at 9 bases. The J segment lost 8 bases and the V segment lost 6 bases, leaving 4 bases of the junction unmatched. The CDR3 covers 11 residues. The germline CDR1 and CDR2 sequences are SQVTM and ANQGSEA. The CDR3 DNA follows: TGCAGCGTAGACAGGGGGGGCGGCTACACCTTC. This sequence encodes CSVDRGGGYTF.

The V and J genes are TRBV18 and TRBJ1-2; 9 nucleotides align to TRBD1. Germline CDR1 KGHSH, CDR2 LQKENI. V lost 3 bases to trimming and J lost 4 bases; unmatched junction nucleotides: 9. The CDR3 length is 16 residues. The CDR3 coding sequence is TGTGCCAGCTCACCGGGGGACAGGGCGCCATTCTATGGCTACACCTTC. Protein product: CASSPGDRAPFYGYTF.

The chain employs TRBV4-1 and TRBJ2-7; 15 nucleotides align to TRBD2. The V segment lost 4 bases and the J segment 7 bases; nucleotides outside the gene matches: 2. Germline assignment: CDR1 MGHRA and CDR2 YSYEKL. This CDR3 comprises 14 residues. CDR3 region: CASSRGTSGGEQYF. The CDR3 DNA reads TGCGCCAGCAGCCGCGGGACTAGCGGGGGGGAGCAGTACTTC.

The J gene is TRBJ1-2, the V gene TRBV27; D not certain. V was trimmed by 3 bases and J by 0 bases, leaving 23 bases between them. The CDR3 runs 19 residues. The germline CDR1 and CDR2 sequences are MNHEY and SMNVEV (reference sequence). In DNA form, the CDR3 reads TGTGCCAGCAGTTTTTACGTCCCAAACCCCGATGGCTCTAACTATGGCTACACCTTC. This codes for CASSFYVPNPDGSNYGYTF.

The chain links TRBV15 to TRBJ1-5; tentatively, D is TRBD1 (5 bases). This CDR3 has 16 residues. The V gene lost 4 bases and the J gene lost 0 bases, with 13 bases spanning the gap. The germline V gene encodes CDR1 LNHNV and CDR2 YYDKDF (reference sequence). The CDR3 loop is CATSKGPALSNQPQHF. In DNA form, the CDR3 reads TGTGCCACCAGCAAGGGGCCAGCCCTTAGCAATCAGCCCCAGCATTTT.

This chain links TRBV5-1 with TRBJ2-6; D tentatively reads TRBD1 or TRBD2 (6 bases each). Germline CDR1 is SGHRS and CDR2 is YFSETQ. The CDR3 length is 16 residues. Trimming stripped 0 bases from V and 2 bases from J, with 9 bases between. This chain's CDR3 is CASSLEGGAGANVLTF. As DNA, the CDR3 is TGCGCCAGCAGCTTGGAGGGGGGAGCTGGGGCCAACGTCCTGACTTTC.

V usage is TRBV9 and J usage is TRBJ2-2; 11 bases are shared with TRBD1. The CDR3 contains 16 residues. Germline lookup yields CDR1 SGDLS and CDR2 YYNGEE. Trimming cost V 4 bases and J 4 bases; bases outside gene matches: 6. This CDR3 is CASSMGQGVVTGELFF. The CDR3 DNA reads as TGTGCCAGCAGCATGGGACAGGGGGTGGTCACCGGGGAGCTGTTTTTT.

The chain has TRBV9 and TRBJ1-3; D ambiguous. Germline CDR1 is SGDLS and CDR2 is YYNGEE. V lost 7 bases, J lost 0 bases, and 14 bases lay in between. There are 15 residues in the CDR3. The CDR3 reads CASGPGPNSGNTIYF. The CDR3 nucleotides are TGTGCCAGCGGACCCGGGCCGAACTCTGGAAACACCATATATTTT.

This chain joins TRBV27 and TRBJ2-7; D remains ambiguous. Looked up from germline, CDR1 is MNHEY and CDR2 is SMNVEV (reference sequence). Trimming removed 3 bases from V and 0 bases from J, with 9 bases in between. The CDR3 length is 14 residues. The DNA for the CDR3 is TGTGCCAGCAGTTTCTGGCCGAGCTCCTACGAGCAGTACTTC. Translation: CASSFWPSSYEQYF.

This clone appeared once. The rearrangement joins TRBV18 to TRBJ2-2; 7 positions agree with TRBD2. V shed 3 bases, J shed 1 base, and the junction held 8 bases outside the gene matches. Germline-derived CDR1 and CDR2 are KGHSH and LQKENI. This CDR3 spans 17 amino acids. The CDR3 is CASSPWAPGGNTGELFF. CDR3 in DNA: TGTGCCAGCTCACCCTGGGCGCCGGGAGGGAACACCGGGGAGCTGTTTTTT.